This T cell receptor (beta chain) came from a study of T cell changes during pregnancy in multiple sclerosis. The table came from immunoSEQ multiplex PCR; TCRdb's copy has only in-frame clones and leaves some out. The data contain about 120,000 clones, about 94% of them singletons. Germline CDR1 and CDR2: MNHEY and SVGAGI. V shed 0 bases and J 1 base; nucleotides not matched to a gene: 5. This CDR3 spans 16 amino acids. V gene TRBV6-5 combines with J gene TRBJ2-5, with 7 positions matching TRBD1. The source was peripheral blood, collected before pregnancy. This receptor was obtained from a female donor with multiple sclerosis, enrolled in a pregnancy study. The CDR3 DNA follows: TGTGCCAGCAGTTACTCGAGGGACAGTGCCCAAGAGACCCAGTACTTC. The encoded protein is CASSYSRDSAQETQYF.